This entry features one T cell receptor beta chain sequence. Under the authors' procedure: The authors estimated nucleated cell counts from reference gene primer amplification. TCRdb keeps only in-frame clones here, not all; method: immunoSEQ multiplex PCR. That table gives V, J and clone size, and the DNA gave D and trimming. The sample records around 250,000 clones, approximately 83% being singletons. The CDR3 has 12 residues. Deletions cut 8 bases from V and 10 bases from J, with 17 bases between. The germline CDR1 and CDR2 sequences are LGHDT and YNNKEL (reference sequence). The record originates from a study of blood T cell repertoires in COVID-19. Study details: From the United States, Italy and Spain came samples of acute and convalescent COVID-19. T cells, B-cell-depleted T cells, or PBMCs supplied cDNA or gDNA.

Donors of Cohort 3 who recovered were those that had two negative PCRs, clearance, or symptom resolution. Sequencing used PBMCs or T cells enriched from blood (not recorded which). This chain uses TRBV3-1 (or the pseudogene TRBV3-2) with TRBJ1-1; D might be TRBD1 (5 bases). This TCR came from a woman between 50 and 59 years old who had recovered from COVID-19. CDR3 coding DNA: TGTGCCAGCTCCTGGGAGGGCGGGGGAGCTTTCTTT. Translating gives CASSWEGGGAFF.